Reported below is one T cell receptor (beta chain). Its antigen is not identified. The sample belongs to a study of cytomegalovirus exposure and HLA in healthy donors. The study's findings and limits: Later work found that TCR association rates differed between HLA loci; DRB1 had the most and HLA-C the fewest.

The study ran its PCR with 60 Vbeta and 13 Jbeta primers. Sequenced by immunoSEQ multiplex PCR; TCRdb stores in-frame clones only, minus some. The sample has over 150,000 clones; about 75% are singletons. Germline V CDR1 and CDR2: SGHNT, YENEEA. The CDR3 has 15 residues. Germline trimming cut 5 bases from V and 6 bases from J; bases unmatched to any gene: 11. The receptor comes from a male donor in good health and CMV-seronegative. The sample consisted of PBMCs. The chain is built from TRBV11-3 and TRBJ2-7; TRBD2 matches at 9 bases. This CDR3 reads CASSDSGRKGSEQYF. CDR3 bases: TGTGCCAGCAGCGATAGCGGGAGAAAAGGCAGCGAGCAGTACTTC.